Below, 15 T cell receptor beta chains from the same sample are listed, as sequenced in a study of blood T cell repertoires in COVID-19. This table comes from immunoSEQ multiplex PCR, and its TCRdb copy is limited to in-frame clones, with some not included. Of 300,000 to 350,000 clones in the sample, around 90% were seen once. The sample consisted of peripheral blood. These receptors originate from a woman between 40 and 55 years old with COVID-19, enrolled during active disease.

This sequence joins TRBV28 and TRBJ2-5, with D perhaps TRBD2 (5 bases). The V gene's germline CDR1 is MDHEN and CDR2 SYDVKM. The germline V and J ends were trimmed by 5 bases and 7 bases, with 17 bases remaining between them. This CDR3 is 14 amino acids long. CDR3 region: CASSPIRGGRTQYF. The DNA of the CDR3 is TGTGCCAGCAGTCCCATTCGGGGTGGACGGACCCAGTACTTC.

This clone came up once. The chain carries TRBV27 and TRBJ2-7; TRBD2 matches at 7 bases. Looked up from germline, CDR1 is MNHEY and CDR2 is SMNVEV (reference sequence). V lost 2 bases to trimming and J lost 4 bases; unmatched junction nucleotides: 8. The CDR3 is 15 residues long. The CDR3 here is CASSLVRERGYEQYF. DNA for the CDR3: TGTGCCAGCAGTTTAGTCCGGGAGCGGGGATACGAGCAGTACTTC.

The CDR3, as DNA: TGTGCCAGCAGCTTAGACCCCCCGGAGGACACTGAAGCTTTCTTT. Translated: CASSLDPPEDTEAFF. This chain links TRBV7-9 with TRBJ1-1, with D hard to call. Trimming shortened V by 1 base and J by 3 bases, and 12 bases separated the two germline ends. The germline V gene encodes CDR1 SEHNR and CDR2 FQNEAQ (reference sequence). This CDR3 has 15 amino acids.

CDR3 nucleotide sequence: TGTGCCAGCTCAAAGCAAGGGGGCCGGGGCACTGAAGCTTTCTTT. This codes for CASSKQGGRGTEAFF. The chain uses TRBV28 and TRBJ1-1, with 7 bases identical to TRBD1. This CDR3 has 15 amino acids. The V gene's germline CDR1 is MDHEN and CDR2 SYDVKM. V dropped 8 bases and J dropped 4; count of bases not matched to a gene: 13.

V usage is TRBV7-2 and J usage is TRBJ1-2; 10 positions match TRBD1. After removal of 5 bases from V and 6 bases from J, the junction contained 21 bases not matched to a gene. The CDR3 runs to 19 residues. The germline V gene encodes CDR1 SGHTA and CDR2 FQGNSA. CDR3 residues: CASSPPYPPLPGQGHGYTF. Here the CDR3 DNA reads TGTGCCAGCAGCCCACCCTACCCCCCGTTACCGGGACAGGGGCATGGCTACACCTTC.

This rearrangement joins TRBV28 to TRBJ1-5; D possibly corresponds to TRBD1 (6 bases). Germline V gene sequence: CDR1 MDHEN, CDR2 SYDVKM. The CDR3 is made up of 14 amino acids. The V end was cut by 6 bases, the J end by 0 bases, with 9 bases between. CDR3 bases: TGTGCCAGCAGGGACAGTCCTAGCAATCAGCCCCAGCATTTT. Its protein is CASRDSPSNQPQHF. Full variable domain (missing parts from reference TRBV28 and TRBJ1-5): DVKVTQSSRYLVKRTGEKVFLECVQDMDHENMFWYRQDPGLGLRLIYFSYDVKMKEKGDIPEGYSVSREKKERFSLILESASTNQTSMYLCASRDSPSNQPQHFGDGTRLSIL.

The chain is built from TRBV28 and TRBJ2-5; perhaps TRBD2 as D (6 bases). The CDR3 runs 14 residues. V dropped 1 base and J dropped 2 bases, with 8 bases sitting between them. The germline V gene has CDR1 MDHEN and CDR2 SYDVKM. The CDR3 DNA is TGTGCCAGCAGTTTATCTAGCGCTCAAGAGACCCAGTACTTC. It codes for CASSLSSAQETQYF.

This clone was seen just once. CDR3 loop: CAINDGRGVSSSYNEQFF. The CDR3 DNA reads TGTGCCATCAATGACGGACGGGGGGTTTCGAGCTCCTACAATGAGCAGTTCTTC. The V and J genes are TRBV10-3 and TRBJ2-1, with 7 bases aligning to TRBD2. The CDR3 contains 18 residues. After removal of 7 bases from V and 0 bases from J, the junction contained 15 bases not matched to a gene. Germline assignment: CDR1 ENHRY and CDR2 SYGVKD.

The gene calls are TRBV7-2 and TRBJ1-1; D is possibly TRBD1 (6 bases). The CDR3 totals 18 residues. V dropped 5 bases and J dropped 0 bases, with 22 bases sitting between them. In germline, CDR1 is SGHTA, CDR2 FQGNSA. CDR3 protein: CASSRTGINPPMNTEAFF. DNA of the CDR3: TGTGCCAGCAGCAGAACAGGGATAAACCCCCCGATGAACACTGAAGCTTTCTTT.

The V call is TRBV30, the J call TRBJ1-4; D uncertain. Per germline, CDR1 GTSNPN and CDR2 SVGIG (reference sequence). The length of the CDR3 is 13 residues. The V and J ends lost 2 bases and 7 bases respectively, with 11 bases between them. The CDR3 sequence: CAWSIARGEKLFF. CDR3 sequence (DNA): TGTGCCTGGAGTATCGCGCGGGGTGAAAAACTGTTTTTT.

The chain combines TRBV7-3 with TRBJ1-2; 7 bases match TRBD1. The CDR3 has 16 residues. CDR1 and CDR2 from the germline V gene are SGHTA and FQGTGA. J gave up 1 base and V 5 bases, and 10 bases lay outside the gene matches. CDR3 sequence reads: CASSPQTGMDNYGYTF. For the CDR3, the DNA is TGTGCCAGCAGCCCGCAGACAGGGATGGATAACTATGGCTACACCTTC.

The J gene is TRBJ1-6, the V gene TRBV6-5; no definite D call. This CDR3 region has 13 residues. V lost 0 bases and J lost 8, with 5 bases in between. Germline V gene sequence: CDR1 MNHEY, CDR2 SVGAGI. The CDR3 region has the DNA TGTGCCAGCAGTTACTCTAGCTATTCACCCCTCCACTTT. Encoded protein: CASSYSSYSPLHF.

The rearrangement joins TRBV9 to TRBJ1-1; no definite D call. V lost 0 bases and J 4 bases, leaving 16 bases between the germline ends. This CDR3 contains 16 residues. The germline V gene has CDR1 SGDLS and CDR2 YYNGEE. CDR3 coding DNA: TGTGCCAGCAGCGTAGTGGAGGTGGGAACAAGCACTGAAGCTTTCTTT. It encodes CASSVVEVGTSTEAFF.

This chain joins TRBV9 and TRBJ2-2, with 11 bases lining up with TRBD2. There are 17 residues in the CDR3. In germline, CDR1 is SGDLS, CDR2 YYNGEE. The ends lost 0 bases at V and 4 bases at J; junction bases unmatched: 5. The CDR3 DNA sequence: TGTGCCAGCAGCGTAGAGATAGCGGGGGGGCGCACCGGGGAGCTGTTTTTT. Its translation is CASSVEIAGGRTGELFF.

This chain connects TRBV9 to TRBJ1-1; unclear D gene. The V end was cut by 0 bases, the J end by 5 bases, with 8 bases between. This CDR3 contains 13 residues. Germline assignment: CDR1 SGDLS and CDR2 YYNGEE. Written as DNA, the CDR3 is TGTGCCAGCAGCGTAGCTGGGAGGACTGAAGCTTTCTTT. It specifies CASSVAGRTEAFF.